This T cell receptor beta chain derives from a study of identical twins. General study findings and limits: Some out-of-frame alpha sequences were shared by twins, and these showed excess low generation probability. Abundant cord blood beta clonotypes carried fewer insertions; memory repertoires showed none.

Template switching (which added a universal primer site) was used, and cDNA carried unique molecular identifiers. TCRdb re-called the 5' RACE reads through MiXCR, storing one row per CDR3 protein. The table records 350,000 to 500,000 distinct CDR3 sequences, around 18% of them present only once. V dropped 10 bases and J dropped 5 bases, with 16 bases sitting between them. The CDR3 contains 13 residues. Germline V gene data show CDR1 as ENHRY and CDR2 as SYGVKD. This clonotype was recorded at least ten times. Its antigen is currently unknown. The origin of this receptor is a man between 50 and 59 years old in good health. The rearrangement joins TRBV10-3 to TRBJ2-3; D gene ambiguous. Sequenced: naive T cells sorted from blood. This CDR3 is CATSDRLGDTQYF. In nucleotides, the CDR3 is TGTGCCACTTCGGACCGCTTGGGAGATACGCAGTATTTT.